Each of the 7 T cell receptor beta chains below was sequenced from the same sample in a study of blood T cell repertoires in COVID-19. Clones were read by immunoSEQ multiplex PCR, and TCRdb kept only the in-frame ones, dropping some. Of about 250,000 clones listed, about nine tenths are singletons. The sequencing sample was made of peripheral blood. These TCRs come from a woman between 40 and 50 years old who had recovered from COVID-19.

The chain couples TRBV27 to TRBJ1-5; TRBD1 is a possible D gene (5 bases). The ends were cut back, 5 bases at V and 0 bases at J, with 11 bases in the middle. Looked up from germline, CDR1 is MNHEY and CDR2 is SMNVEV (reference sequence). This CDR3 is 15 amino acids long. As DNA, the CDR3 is TGTGCCAGCAGTGACCAGGGCCATAGCAATCAGCCCCAGCATTTT. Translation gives CASSDQGHSNQPQHF.

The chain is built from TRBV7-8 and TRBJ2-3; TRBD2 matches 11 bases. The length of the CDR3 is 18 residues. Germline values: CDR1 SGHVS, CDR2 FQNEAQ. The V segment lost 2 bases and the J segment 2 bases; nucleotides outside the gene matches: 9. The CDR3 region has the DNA TGTGCCAGCAGCTTATTCGGGGGGACTAGCGGCAACACAGATACGCAGTATTTT. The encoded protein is CASSLFGGTSGNTDTQYF. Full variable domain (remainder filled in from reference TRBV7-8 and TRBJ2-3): GAGVSQSPRYKVAKRGQDVALRCDPISGHVSLFWYQQALGQGPEFLTYFQNEAQLDKSGLPSDRFFAERPEGSVSTLKIQRTQQEDSAVYLCASSLFGGTSGNTDTQYFGPGTRLTVL.

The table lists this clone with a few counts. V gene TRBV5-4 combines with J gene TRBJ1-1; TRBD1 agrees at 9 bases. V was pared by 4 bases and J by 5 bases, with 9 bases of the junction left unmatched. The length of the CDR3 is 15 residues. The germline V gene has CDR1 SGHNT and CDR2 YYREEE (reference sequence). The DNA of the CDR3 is TGTGCCAGCAGCACGAGGACAGGGGAGTGGACTGAAGCTTTCTTT. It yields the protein CASSTRTGEWTEAFF.

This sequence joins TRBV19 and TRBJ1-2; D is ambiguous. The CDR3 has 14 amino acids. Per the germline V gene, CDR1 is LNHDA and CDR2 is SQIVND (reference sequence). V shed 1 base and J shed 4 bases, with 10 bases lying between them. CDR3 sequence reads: CASSIGGGPYGYTF. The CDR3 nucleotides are TGTGCCAGTAGTATAGGAGGAGGGCCCTATGGCTACACCTTC.

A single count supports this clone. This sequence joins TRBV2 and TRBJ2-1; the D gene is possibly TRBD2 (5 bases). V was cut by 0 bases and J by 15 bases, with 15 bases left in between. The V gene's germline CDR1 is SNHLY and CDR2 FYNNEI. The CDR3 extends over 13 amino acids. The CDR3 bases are TGTGCCAGCAGTGAAGCGCTCGGCTCACGGGGGTTCTTC. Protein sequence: CASSEALGSRGFF. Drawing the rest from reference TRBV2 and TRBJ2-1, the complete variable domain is EPEVTQTPSHQVTQMGQEVILRCVPISNHLYFYWYRQILGQKVEFLVSFYNNEISEKSEIFDDQFSVERPDGSNFTLKIRSTKLEDSAMYFCASSEALGSRGFFGPGTRLTVL.

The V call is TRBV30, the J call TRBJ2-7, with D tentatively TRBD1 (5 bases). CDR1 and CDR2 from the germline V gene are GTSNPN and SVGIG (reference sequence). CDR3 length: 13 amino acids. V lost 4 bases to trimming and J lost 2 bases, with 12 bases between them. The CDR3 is CAWTRGAPYEQYF. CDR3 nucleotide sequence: TGTGCCTGGACCCGTGGGGCCCCCTACGAGCAGTACTTC.

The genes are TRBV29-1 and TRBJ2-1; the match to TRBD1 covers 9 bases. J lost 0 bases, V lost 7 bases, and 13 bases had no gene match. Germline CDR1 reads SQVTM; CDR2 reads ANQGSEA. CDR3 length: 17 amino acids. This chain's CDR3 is CSATTGGIRASYNEQFF. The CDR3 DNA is TGCAGCGCCACCACAGGGGGCATAAGAGCCTCCTACAATGAGCAGTTCTTC.